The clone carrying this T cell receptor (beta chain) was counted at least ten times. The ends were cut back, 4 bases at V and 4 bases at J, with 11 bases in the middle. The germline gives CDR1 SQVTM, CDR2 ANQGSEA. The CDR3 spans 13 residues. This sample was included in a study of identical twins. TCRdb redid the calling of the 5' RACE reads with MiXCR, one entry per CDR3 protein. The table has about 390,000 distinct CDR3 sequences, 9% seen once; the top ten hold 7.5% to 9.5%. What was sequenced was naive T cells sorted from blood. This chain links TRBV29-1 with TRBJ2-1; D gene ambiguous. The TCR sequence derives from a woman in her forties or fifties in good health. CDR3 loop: CSVVGDLYNEQFF. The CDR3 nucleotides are TGCAGCGTTGTAGGTGACTTATACAATGAGCAGTTCTTC.